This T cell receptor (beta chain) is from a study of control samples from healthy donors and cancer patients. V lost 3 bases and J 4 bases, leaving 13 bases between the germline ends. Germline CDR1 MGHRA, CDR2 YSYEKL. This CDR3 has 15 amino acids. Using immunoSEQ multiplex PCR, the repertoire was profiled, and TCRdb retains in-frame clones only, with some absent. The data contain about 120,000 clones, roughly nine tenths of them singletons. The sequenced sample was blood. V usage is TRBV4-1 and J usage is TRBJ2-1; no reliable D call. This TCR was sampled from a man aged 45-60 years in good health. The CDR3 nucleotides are TGCGCCAGCAGCCAGTTCGCAGGCGAATACAATGAGCAGTTCTTC. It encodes CASSQFAGEYNEQFF.